This T cell receptor (beta chain) was observed in a study of sequential checkpoint blockade in melanoma (dated by TCRdb to about 2019). In the study overall: Using 1:1 randomization, the trial assigned patients either to first-line nivolumab followed by ipilimumab (arm A) or to ipilimumab followed by nivolumab (arm B). Both trial sequences were followed by maintenance nivolumab. Study-level results and caveats: Validation of the response-prediction model combining TCR metrics and mutation burden is needed in larger, independent patient cohorts.

To note about this clone: Its antigen remains unidentified. Base qualities are not recorded, but no much larger clone differs from it by a single base.

TCRbeta CDR3 regions were immunosequenced from genomic DNA with the immunoSEQ Assay. Prior to high-throughput sequencing, genomic DNA was amplified by bias-controlled multiplex PCR. The original methods were these. To quantify the absolute abundance of each unique TCRbeta CDR3 region, the sequences were collapsed and filtered. Clonality, defined as 1 minus Pielou's evenness, was calculated using only productive rearrangements. Clones with significantly greater frequencies in on-treatment versus baseline samples were identified using a previously published method. What TCRdb holds here is the immuneACCESS table cut down to in-frame rearrangements. Part of the clones is not present; checked against another copy, under half of the missing clones reflect an unresolved V gene, and the others are unexplained. The DNA was the basis for D and trimming; V, J and clone size are from that table. The sample records around 16,000 clones, more than 85% of which are singletons. The leading ten clones occupy about 22% of the sample.

The cysteine opens and the valine closes a CDR3 of 14 amino acids. Only CDR3 DNA remains: 42 bases, in frame from the first base. The germline V gene encodes CDR1 SGHTS and CDR2 YDEGEE. V and J are trimmed by 0 bases and 3 bases, and the gene matches miss 3 bases of the junction. This specimen's treatment or condition label, per the study, means: randomized to nivolumab then ipilimumab (arm A) or the reverse (arm B). None of the trial patients had been given prior DNA-damaging chemotherapy. Live CD3+CD8+ cells negative for CD19 and CD56 were sorted from thawed PBMCs on a FACS Aria II flow cytometer. CheckMate 064, a randomized, open-label phase II trial of sequential checkpoint blockade, was the source of the samples, all of which came from patients with melanoma. Peripheral blood mononuclear cells were obtained through leukapheresis, purified using Ficoll-Paque, and frozen in human serum containing around 9.6% DMSO. Right after sorting, the blood CD3+CD8+ cells were verified to be >95% pure, and DNA extraction followed.

Specimen: CD8+ T cells sorted from blood (inferred from file names), collected from a patient given nivolumab and ipilimumab in sequence. The sequence joins TRBV5-8 to TRBJ2-7, with 7 bases in between that match TRBD1. This TCR came from a human donor with melanoma. The CDR3 here reads CASSLGGTDYEQYV. At the DNA level, the sequence is TGTGCCAGCAGCTTGGGTGGGACAGACTACGAGCAGTACGTC.